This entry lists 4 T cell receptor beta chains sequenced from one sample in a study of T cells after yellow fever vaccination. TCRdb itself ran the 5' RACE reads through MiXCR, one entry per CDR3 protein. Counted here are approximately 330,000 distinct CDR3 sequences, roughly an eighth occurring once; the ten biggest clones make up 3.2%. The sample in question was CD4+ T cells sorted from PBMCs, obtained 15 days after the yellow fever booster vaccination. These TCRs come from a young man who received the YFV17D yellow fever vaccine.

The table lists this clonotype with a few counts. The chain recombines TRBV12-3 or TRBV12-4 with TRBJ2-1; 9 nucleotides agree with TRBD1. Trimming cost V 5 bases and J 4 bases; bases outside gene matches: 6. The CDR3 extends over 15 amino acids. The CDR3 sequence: CASSPWTGAYNEQFF. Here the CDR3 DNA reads TGTGCCAGCAGTCCGTGGACAGGGGCTTACAATGAGCAGTTCTTC.

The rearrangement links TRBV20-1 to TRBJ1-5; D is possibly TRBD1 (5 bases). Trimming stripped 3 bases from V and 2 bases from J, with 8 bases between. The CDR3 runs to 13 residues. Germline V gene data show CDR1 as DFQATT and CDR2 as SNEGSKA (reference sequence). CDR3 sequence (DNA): TGCAGTGCTAGGGTAGGGGGCAATCAGCCCCAGCATTTT. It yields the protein CSARVGGNQPQHF.

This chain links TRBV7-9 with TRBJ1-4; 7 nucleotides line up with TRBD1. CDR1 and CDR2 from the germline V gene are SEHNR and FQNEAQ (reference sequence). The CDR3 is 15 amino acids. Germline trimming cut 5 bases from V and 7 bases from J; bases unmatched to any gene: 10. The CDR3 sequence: CASSPRDSLGEKLFF. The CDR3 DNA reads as TGTGCCAGCAGCCCCCGGGACAGCCTAGGTGAAAAACTGTTTTTT.

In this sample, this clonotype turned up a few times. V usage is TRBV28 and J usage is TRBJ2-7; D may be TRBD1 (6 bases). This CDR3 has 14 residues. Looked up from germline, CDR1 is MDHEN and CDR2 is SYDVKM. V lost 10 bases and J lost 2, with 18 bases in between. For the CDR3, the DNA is TGTGCCACCCAGGACAGAGATTGGCCCTACGAGCAGTACGTC. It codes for CATQDRDWPYEQYV.